This T cell receptor (beta chain) originates from a study of T cells in Graves' hyperthyroidism and ophthalmopathy. Study-wide context: Prior to any treatment, at the point of initial diagnosis, peripheral blood was collected. Findings and limits, study-wide: Clonotypes that were expanded in thyroid above 0.001 mostly appeared in blood too.

There are a few counts of this clonotype. What it binds is unknown. The V end was cut by 6 bases, the J end by 0 bases, with 9 bases between. The CDR3 length is 13 residues. Germline values: CDR1 MNHNS, CDR2 SASEGT. Absence of ophthalmopathy progression within 18 months defined stable Graves' hyperthyroidism. Exclusion criteria comprised uncontrolled infection, other autoimmune disease, pregnancy or lactation. The TCR beta CDR3 regions underwent amplification using RNA transcripts as the source. First-round RT-PCR with HTBI primers amplified the TCR CDR3 region. TCRdb redid the calling of the multiplex PCR reads with MiXCR, one entry per CDR3 protein. The sample carries 550,000 to 650,000 distinct CDR3 sequences, around 15% recorded once.

This chain uses TRBV6-1 with TRBJ2-7, with TRBD1 as a possible D gene (5 bases). This TCR was recovered from a woman in her forties with Graves' hyperthyroidism. Sequencing was performed on blood. The CDR3 protein is CASRNRSSYEQYF. In DNA form, the CDR3 reads TGTGCCAGCAGGAACAGGTCCTCCTACGAGCAGTACTTC.